This T cell receptor beta chain appears in the sequencing data of a study of blood T cell repertoires in COVID-19. Background on the study: The United States, Italy and Spain were the sources of the acute and convalescent COVID-19 samples. T cells, B-cell-depleted T cells, or PBMCs provided the cDNA or gDNA that served as material.

Germline CDR1 and CDR2: MNHEY and SMNVEV (reference sequence). V lost 5 bases, J lost 4 bases, and 11 bases lay in between. The CDR3 is made up of 13 amino acids. How the authors handled the data: Reference gene primer amplification in the assay estimated nucleated cell counts. Produced via immunoSEQ multiplex PCR; TCRdb's table is partial and in-frame only. V and J calls and clone size are those listed in that table; D and trimming were worked out from the DNA. The table shows approximately 150,000 clones, with roughly four fifths occurring only once. The clonotype comes from a human donor in a cohort sampled during active COVID-19. The rearrangement joins TRBV27 to TRBJ1-1; a possible D gene is TRBD1 (5 bases). Sequenced input: peripheral blood. The CDR3 sequence is CASSQRRGTEAFF. The CDR3 DNA sequence: TGTGCCAGCAGTCAGCGGAGGGGCACTGAAGCTTTCTTT.